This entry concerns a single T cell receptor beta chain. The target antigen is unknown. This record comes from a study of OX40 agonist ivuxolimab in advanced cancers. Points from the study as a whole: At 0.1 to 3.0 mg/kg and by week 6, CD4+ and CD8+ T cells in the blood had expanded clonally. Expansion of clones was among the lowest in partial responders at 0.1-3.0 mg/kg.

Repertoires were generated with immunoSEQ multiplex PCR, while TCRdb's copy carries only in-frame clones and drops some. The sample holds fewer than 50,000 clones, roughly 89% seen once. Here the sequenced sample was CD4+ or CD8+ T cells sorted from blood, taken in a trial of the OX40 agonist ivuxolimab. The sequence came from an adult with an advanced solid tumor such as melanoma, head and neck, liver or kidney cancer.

CDR3 residues: CASSPWSGTGAQGANVLTF. CDR3 DNA: TGCGCCAGCAGCCCCTGGTCCGGGACAGGGGCGCAGGGGGCCAACGTCCTGACTTTC. The chain links TRBV5-1 to TRBJ2-6, with 10 positions matching TRBD1. Germline CDR1 is SGHRS and CDR2 is YFSETQ. Germline trimming cut 4 bases from V and 4 bases from J; bases unmatched to any gene: 14. The CDR3 loop spans 19 amino acids.